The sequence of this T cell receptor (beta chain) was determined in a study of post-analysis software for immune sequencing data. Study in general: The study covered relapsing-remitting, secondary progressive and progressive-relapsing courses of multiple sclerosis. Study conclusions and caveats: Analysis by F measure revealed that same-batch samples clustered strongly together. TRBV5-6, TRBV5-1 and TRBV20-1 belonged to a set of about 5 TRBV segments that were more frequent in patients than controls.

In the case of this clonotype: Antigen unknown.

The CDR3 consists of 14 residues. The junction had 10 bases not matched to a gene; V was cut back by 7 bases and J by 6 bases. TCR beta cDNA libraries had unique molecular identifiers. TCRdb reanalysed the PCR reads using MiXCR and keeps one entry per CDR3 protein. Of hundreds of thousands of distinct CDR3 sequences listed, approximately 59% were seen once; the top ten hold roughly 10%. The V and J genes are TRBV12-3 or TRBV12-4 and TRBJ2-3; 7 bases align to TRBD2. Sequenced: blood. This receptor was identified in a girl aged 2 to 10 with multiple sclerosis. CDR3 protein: CASNWGGRGDTQYF. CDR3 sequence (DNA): TGTGCCAGCAACTGGGGGGGTAGGGGCGATACGCAGTATTTT.